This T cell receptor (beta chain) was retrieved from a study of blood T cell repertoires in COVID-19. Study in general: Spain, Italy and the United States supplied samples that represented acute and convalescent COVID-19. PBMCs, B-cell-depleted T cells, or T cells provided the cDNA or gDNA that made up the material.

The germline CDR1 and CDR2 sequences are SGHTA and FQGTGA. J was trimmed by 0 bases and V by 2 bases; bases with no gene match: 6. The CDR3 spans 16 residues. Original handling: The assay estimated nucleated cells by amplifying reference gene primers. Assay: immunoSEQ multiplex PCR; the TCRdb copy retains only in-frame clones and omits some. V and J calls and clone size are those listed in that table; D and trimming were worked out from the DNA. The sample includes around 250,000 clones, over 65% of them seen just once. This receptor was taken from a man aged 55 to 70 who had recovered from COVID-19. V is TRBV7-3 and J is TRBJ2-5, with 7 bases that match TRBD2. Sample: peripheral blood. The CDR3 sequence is CASSLPGSGDQETQYF. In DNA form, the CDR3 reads TGTGCCAGCAGCTTACCCGGGAGCGGGGACCAAGAGACCCAGTACTTC.